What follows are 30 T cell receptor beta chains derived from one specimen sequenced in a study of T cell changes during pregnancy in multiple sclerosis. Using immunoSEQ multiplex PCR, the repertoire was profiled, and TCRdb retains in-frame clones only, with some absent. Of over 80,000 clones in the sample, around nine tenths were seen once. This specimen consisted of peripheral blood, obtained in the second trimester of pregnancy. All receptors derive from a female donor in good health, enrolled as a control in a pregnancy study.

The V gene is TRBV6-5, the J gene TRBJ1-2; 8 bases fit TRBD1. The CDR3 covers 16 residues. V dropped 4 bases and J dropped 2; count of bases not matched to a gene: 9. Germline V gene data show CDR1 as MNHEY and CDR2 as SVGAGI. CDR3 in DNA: TGTGCCAGCAGTTCTACAGGGGGAACCCGAAACTATGGCTACACCTTC. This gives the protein CASSSTGGTRNYGYTF.

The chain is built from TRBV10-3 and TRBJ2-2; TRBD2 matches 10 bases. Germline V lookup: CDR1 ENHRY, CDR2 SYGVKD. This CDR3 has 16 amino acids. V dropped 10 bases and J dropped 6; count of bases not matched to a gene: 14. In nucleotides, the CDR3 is TGTGCCACCAACCCCTCTAGCGGGAGCTCAGCCGGGGAGCTGTTTTTT. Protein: CATNPSSGSSAGELFF.

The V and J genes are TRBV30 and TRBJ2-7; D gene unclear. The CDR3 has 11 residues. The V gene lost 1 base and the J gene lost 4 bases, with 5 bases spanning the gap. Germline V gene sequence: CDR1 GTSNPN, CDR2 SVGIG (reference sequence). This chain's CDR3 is CAWSGRYEQYF. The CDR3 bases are TGTGCCTGGAGTGGGCGGTACGAGCAGTACTTC. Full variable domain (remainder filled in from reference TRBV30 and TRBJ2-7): SQTIHQWPATLVQPVGSPLSLECTVEGTSNPNLYWYRQAAGRGLQLLFYSVGIGQISSEVPQNLSASRPQDRQFILSSKKLLLSDSGFYLCAWSGRYEQYFGPGTRLTVT.

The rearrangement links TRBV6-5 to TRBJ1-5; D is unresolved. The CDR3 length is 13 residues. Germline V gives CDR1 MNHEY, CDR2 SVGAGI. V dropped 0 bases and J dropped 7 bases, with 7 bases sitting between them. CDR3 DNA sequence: TGTGCCAGCAGTTACTCCGGAGAACAGCCCCAGCATTTT. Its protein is CASSYSGEQPQHF.

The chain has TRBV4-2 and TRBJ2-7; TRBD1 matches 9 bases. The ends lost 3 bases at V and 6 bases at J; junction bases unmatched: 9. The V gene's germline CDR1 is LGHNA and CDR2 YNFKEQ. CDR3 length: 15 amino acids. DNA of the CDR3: TGTGCCAGCAGCCACCCCGGACAGGGGAGGAGCGAGCAGTACTTC. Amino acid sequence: CASSHPGQGRSEQYF.

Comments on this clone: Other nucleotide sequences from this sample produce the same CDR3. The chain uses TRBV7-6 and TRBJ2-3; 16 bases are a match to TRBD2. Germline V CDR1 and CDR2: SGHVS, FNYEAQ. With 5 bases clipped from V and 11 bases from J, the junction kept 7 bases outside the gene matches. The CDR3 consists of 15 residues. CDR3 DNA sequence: TGTGCCAGCAGCCGGGGACTAGCGGGAGGGCGGGAGCAGTATTTT. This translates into CASSRGLAGGREQYF.

The CDR3 is CASSIGRADGYTF. The CDR3 region has the DNA TGTGCCAGTAGTATAGGCAGGGCTGATGGCTACACCTTC. The gene calls are TRBV19 and TRBJ1-2, with D tentatively TRBD1 (5 bases). The germline V and J ends were trimmed by 1 base and 6 bases, with 9 bases remaining between them. Germline loops: CDR1 LNHDA, CDR2 SQIVND (reference sequence). CDR3 length: 13 residues.

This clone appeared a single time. The CDR3 is CASSPNYPSSYNEQFF. DNA for the CDR3: TGTGCCAGCAGCCCCAACTATCCCAGCTCCTACAATGAGCAGTTCTTC. V and J are TRBV5-6 and TRBJ2-1; D is unclear. The CDR3 is 16 amino acids. V shed 4 bases and J shed 0 bases, with 14 bases lying between them. Germline V gene sequence: CDR1 SGHDT, CDR2 YYEEEE.

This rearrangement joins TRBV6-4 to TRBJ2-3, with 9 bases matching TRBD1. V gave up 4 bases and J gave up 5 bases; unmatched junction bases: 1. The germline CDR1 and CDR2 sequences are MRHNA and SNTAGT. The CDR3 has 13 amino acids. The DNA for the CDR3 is TGTGCCAGCAGTGGACAGGGGGGAGATACGCAGTATTTT. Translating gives CASSGQGGDTQYF.

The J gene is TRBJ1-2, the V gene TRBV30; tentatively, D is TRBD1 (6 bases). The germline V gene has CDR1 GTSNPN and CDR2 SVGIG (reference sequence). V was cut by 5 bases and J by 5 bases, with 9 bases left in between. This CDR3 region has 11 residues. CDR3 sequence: CAWPQGYGYTF. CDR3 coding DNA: TGTGCCTGGCCACAGGGATATGGCTACACCTTC. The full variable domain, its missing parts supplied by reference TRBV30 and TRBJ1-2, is SQTIHQWPATLVQPVGSPLSLECTVEGTSNPNLYWYRQAAGRGLQLLFYSVGIGQISSEVPQNLSASRPQDRQFILSSKKLLLSDSGFYLCAWPQGYGYTFGSGTRLTVV.

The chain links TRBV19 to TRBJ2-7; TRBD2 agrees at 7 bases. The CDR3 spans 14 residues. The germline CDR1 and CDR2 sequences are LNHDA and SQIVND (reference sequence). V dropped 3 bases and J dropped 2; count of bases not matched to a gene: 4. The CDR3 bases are TGTGCCAGTAGTATTGGCCTAGCGGCCTACGAGCAGTACTTC. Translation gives CASSIGLAAYEQYF.

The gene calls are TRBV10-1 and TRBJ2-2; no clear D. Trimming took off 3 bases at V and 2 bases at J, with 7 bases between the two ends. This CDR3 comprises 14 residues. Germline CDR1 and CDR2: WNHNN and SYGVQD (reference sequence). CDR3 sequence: CASSDRINTGELFF. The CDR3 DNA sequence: TGCGCCAGCAGTGACAGGATAAACACCGGGGAGCTGTTTTTT.

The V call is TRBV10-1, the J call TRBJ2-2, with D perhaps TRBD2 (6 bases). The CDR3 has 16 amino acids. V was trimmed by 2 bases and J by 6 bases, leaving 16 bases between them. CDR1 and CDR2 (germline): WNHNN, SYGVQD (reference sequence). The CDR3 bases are TGCGCCAGCAGTGAGCCTAGGGGAGGCGTCCCCGGGGAGCTGTTTTTT. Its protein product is CASSEPRGGVPGELFF.

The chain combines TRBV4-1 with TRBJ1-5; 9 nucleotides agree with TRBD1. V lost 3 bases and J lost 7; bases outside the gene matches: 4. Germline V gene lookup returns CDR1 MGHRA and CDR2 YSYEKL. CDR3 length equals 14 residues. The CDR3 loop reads CASSHTGGDQPQHF. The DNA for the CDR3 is TGCGCCAGCAGCCATACAGGGGGCGACCAGCCCCAGCATTTT.

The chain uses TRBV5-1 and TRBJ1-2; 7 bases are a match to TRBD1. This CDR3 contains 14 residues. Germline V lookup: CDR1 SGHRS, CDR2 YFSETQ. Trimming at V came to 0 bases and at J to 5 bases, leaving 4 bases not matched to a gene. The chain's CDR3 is CASSLGQGFYGYTF. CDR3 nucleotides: TGCGCCAGCAGCTTGGGACAGGGTTTTTATGGCTACACCTTC.

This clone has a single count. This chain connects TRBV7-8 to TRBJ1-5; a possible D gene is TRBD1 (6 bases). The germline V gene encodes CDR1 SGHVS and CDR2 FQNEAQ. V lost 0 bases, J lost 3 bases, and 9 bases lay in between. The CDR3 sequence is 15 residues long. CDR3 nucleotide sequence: TGTGCCAGCAGCTTAGCGACAGGCTTCAATCAGCCCCAGCATTTT. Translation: CASSLATGFNQPQHF.

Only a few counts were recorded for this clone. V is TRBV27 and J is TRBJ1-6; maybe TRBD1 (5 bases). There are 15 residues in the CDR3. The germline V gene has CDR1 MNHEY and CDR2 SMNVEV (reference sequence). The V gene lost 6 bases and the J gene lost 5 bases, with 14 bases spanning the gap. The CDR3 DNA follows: TGTGCCAGCAGGGGTTGGGGCCTCAATAATTCACCCCTCCACTTT. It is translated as CASRGWGLNNSPLHF.

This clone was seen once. CDR3 loop: CASSSMGTGVRNEQFF. CDR3 coding DNA: TGTGCCAGCAGTTCCATGGGGACAGGGGTTCGAAATGAGCAGTTCTTC. The V call is TRBV27, the J call TRBJ2-1; 10 bases map to TRBD1. Germline V CDR1 and CDR2: MNHEY, SMNVEV (reference sequence). With V trimmed by 4 bases and J by 7 bases, 10 bases remained unmatched. This CDR3 spans 16 amino acids.

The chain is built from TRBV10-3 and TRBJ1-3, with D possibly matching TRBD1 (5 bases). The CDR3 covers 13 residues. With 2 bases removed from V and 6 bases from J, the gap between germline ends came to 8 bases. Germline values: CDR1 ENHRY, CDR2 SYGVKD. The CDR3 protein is CAISEAGPNTIYF. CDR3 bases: TGTGCCATCAGTGAGGCGGGGCCAAACACCATATATTTT.

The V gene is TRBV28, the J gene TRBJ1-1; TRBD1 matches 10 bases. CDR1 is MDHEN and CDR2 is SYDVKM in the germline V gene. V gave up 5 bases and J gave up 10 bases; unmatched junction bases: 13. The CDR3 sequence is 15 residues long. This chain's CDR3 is CASSPHEGTGVLAFF. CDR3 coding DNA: TGTGCCAGCAGTCCACATGAGGGGACAGGGGTTCTAGCTTTCTTT.

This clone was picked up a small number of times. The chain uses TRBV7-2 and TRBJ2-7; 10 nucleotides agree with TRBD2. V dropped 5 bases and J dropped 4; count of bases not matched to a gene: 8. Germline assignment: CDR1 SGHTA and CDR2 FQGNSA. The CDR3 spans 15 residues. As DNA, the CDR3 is TGTGCCAGCAGCCAGGAAAGGACTAGCGGATACGAGCAGTACTTC. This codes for CASSQERTSGYEQYF.

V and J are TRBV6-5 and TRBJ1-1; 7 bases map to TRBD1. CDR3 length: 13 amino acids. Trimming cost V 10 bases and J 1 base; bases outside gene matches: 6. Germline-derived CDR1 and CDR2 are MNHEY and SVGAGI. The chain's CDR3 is CATRGGRNTEAFF. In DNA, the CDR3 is TGTGCCACCCGAGGGGGCCGGAACACTGAAGCTTTCTTT.

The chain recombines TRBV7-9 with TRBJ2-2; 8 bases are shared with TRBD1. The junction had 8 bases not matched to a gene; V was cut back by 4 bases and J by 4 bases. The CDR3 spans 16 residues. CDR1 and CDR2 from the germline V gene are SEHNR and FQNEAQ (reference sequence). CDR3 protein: CASSSAKTGATGELFF. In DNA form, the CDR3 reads TGTGCCAGCAGCTCCGCGAAGACAGGGGCCACCGGGGAGCTGTTTTTT.

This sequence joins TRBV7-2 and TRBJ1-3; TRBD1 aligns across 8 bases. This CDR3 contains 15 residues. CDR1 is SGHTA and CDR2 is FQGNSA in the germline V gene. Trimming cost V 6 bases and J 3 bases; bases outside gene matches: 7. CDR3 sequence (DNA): TGTGCCAGCAGTATTGCAGGGGGCATTGGAAACACCATATATTTT. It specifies CASSIAGGIGNTIYF.

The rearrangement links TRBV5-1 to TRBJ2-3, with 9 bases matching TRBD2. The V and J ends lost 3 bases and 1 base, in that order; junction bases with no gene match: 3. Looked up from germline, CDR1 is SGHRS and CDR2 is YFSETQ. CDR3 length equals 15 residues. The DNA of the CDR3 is TGCGCCAGCAGCTGGGCGGGGGGGGGCACAGATACGCAGTATTTT. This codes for CASSWAGGGTDTQYF.

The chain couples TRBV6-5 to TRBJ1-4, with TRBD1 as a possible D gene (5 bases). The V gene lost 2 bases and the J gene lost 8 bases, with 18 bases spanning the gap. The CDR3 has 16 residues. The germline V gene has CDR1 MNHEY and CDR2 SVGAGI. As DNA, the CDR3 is TGTGCCAGCAGTTACCGACACCCAGGGTTGGCGGAAAAACTGTTTTTT. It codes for CASSYRHPGLAEKLFF.

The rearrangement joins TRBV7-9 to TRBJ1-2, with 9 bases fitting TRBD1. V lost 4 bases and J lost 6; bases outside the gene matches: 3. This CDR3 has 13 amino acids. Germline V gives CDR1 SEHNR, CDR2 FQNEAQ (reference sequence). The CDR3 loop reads CASSSRQGDGYTF. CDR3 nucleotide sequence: TGTGCCAGCAGCTCGAGACAGGGGGATGGCTACACCTTC.

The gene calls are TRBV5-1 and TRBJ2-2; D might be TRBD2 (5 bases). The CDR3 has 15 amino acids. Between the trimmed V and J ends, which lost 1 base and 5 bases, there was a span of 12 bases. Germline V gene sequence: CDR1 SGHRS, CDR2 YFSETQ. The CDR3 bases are TGCGCCAGCAGCTTGTCCGGGCCGGGGACCGGGGAGCTGTTTTTT. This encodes CASSLSGPGTGELFF.

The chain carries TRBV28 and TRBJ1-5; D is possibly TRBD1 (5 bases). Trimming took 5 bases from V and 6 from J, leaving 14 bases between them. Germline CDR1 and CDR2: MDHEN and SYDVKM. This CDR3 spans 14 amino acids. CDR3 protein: CASSQRTGTQPQHF. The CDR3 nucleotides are TGTGCCAGCAGTCAACGAACAGGTACTCAGCCCCAGCATTTT. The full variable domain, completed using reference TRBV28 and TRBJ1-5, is DVKVTQSSRYLVKRTGEKVFLECVQDMDHENMFWYRQDPGLGLRLIYFSYDVKMKEKGDIPEGYSVSREKKERFSLILESASTNQTSMYLCASSQRTGTQPQHFGDGTRLSIL.

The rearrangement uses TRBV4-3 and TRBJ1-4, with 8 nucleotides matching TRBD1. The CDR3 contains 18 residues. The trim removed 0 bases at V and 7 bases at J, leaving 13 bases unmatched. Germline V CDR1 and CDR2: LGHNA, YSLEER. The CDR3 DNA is TGCGCCAGCAGCCAAGATGTGCAGGGGGCTCCATCTCTTGAAAAACTGTTTTTT. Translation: CASSQDVQGAPSLEKLFF.